The following is a TCR beta chain sequence with its context. Original methodology: Amplifying reference gene primers gave estimates of nucleated cell counts. Profiled with immunoSEQ multiplex PCR; TCRdb holds only in-frame clones, not every one. For V, J and clone size, that table is used; D and trimming come from the DNA. In the table there are about 150,000 clones, 79% of which are singletons. This CDR3 comprises 14 residues. CDR1 and CDR2 from the germline V gene are MNHEY and SVGAGI. V lost 5 bases and J 7 bases, leaving 15 bases between the germline ends. This entry comes from a study of blood T cell repertoires in COVID-19. About the research overall: PBMCs, B-cell-depleted T cells, or T cells were the source of the cDNA or gDNA that made up the material.

The receptor was derived from a man between 50 and 59 years old with active or convalescent COVID-19. The sequenced material came from peripheral blood. This rearrangement joins TRBV6-5 to TRBJ1-5; D is unresolved. The CDR3 sequence: CASSMGGVGQPQHF. The CDR3 DNA is TGTGCCAGCAGTATGGGCGGGGTAGGGCAGCCCCAGCATTTT.